This T cell receptor beta chain was sequenced for a study of beta chain features in type 1 diabetes (dated by TCRdb to the late 2010s). Study-wide context: Patients and healthy donors did not differ in mean age, gender distribution, total cell number or subset yield. In the study, recently diagnosed type 1 diabetes patients and matched healthy donors were compared on the TCRB repertoires of their sorted circulating CD4+ T cell subsets. A total of roughly 100 million sorted cells were examined across all samples, and the number of cells per subset was strongly correlated with RNA yield. Regulatory and stem cell-like memory subsets were isolated from only 8 patients and roughly 8 healthy donors, whereas naive and central memory subsets came from all 30 or so donors.

The entire amount of isolated RNA was reverse transcribed using the High Capacity cDNA Reverse Transcription Kit, so the sequenced TCRB transcripts were expressed ones. Deep immunoSEQ sequencing was applied to naive, central memory and regulatory T cell samples, giving an average of about 3.7 million total reads per sample. Sorted cells were lysed in RLT buffer, and RNA was extracted using DNase-treated RNeasy Micro or Mini kits according to cell number. To prevent cross-contamination, every cell subset was processed on its own, while patient and healthy donor samples were processed together. Using the immunoSEQ multiplex PCR, TCRB sequences were amplified from cDNA into 87-bp fragments spanning the CDR3 region. Sequencing of the amplicons was performed on the Illumina HiSeq platform. Regarding the original processing steps: PCR bias was corrected computationally using synthetic template baselines, and reads within Hamming distance 2 were collapsed, with unmergeable singletons discarded. Reads were aligned against IMGT so that V, D and J genes, CDR3 length and insertions or deletions at six rearrangement sites could be assigned. Within each subset, clonotype counts were normalized to sorted cell number, after which true diversity and Gini coefficients were computed with the tcR R package. The overlap coefficient, calculated on TCRB nucleotide sequences, was used to measure repertoire sharing. TCRdb provides this immuneACCESS table in a form limited to in-frame rearrangements. Some clones are lacking; in checked studies, under half of them reflect an unresolved V gene, and why the rest are absent is not known. The DNA was the basis for D and trimming; V, J and clone size are from that table. This sample holds roughly 290,000 clones; about 8.5% were observed only once. Roughly 0.94% of the sample rests with the top ten.

V drops 2 bases and J drops 5 bases, leaving 3 bases in between. Taken from cysteine to phenylalanine, the CDR3 has 11 residues. The DNA shown is the 33-base CDR3, in frame from base 1. The germline V gene (reference sequence) yields SEHNR for CDR1 and FQNEAQ for CDR2. This clone appeared a few times. The antigen it binds to is not known. No much larger clone exists at a distance of one base, and base qualities are not known. Overall study outcomes, separate from this receptor: Only small numbers of individuals were included in the HLA sub-analyses, which left unresolved whether HLA type had any influence on TCRB rearrangement. In all four CD4+ subsets, TCRB CDR3 length was moderately but significantly shorter in type 1 diabetes patients. Because cDNA was sequenced instead of genomic DNA, highly expressing activated cells could be over-represented, though the groups showed no difference in activation or CD3 levels. Naive, central memory and regulatory TCRB repertoires appeared to be more alike among patients than among healthy donors. PCR may preferentially amplify shorter templates, but because patient and control samples were amplified and corrected together, any resulting skew would affect both groups equally. Patients with type 1 diabetes made fewer insertions and deleted more nucleotides at VDJ recombination sites, implying thymic rearrangement abnormalities.

Each donor gave one peripheral blood draw, averaging approximately 120 mL, which was collected into heparinised tubes. Naive, central memory, regulatory and stem cell-like memory CD4+ T cells were sorted on a BD FACSAria II using a panel including CD45RO, CCR7, CD25, CD127, CD95 and CD27. A purity above 98% was achieved for all sorted populations. PBMCs were separated immediately by Lymphoprep density gradient centrifugation and were stained directly, without being cultured. So that batch effects would be minimized, each experiment stained and sorted samples in pairs, pairing one healthy donor with one patient.

This receptor was identified in a woman aged 18 to 35 in good health. The chain employs TRBV7-9 and TRBJ2-5, with no confident D gene call. Sequenced sample: central memory CD4+ T cells from blood. The CDR3: CASSLYETQYF. The nucleotide sequence is given as TGTGCCAGCAGCTTATATGAGACCCAGTACTTC.